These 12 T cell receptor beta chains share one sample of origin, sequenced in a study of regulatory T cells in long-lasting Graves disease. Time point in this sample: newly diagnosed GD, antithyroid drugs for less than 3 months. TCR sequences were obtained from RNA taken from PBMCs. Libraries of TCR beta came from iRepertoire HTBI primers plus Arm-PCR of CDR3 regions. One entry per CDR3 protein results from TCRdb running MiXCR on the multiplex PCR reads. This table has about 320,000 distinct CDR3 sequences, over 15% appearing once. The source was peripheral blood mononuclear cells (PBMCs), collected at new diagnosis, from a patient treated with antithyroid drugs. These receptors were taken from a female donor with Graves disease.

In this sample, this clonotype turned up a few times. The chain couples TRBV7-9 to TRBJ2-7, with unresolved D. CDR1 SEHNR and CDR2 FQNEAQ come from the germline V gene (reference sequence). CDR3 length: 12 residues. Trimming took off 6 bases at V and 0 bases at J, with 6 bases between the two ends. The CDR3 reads CASRDASYEQYF. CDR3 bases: TGTGCCAGCAGGGACGCCTCCTACGAGCAGTACTTC.

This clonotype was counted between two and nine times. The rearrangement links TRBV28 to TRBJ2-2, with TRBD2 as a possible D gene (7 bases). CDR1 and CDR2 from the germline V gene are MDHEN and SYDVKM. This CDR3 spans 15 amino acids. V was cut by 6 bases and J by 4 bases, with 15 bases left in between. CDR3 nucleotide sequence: TGTGCCAGCAGCTCGGGGAGGGGGACCACCGGGGAGCTGTTTTTT. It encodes CASSSGRGTTGELFF.

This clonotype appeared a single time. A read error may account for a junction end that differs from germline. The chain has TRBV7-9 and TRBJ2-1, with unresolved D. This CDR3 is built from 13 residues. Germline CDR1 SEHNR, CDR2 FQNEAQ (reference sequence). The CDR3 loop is CASSTTAYNEQFF. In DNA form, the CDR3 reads TGCGCCAGCAGCACAACAGCCTACAATGAGCAGTTCTTC.

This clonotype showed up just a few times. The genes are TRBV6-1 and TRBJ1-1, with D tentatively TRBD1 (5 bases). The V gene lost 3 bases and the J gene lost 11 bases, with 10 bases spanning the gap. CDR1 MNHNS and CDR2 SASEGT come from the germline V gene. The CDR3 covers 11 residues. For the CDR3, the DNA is TGTGCCAGCAGTGACCCGGGGGGGGCTTTCTTT. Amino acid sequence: CASSDPGGAFF.

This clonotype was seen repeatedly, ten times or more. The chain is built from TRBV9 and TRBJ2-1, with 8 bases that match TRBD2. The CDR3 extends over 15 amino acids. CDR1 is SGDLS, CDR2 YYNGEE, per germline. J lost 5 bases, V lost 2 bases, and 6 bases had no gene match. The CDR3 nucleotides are TGTGCCAGCAGCGTGGGACTAGTCCCTCACAATGAGCAGTTCTTC. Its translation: CASSVGLVPHNEQFF. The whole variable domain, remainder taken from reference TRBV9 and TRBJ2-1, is DSGVTQTPKHLITATGQRVTLRCSPRSGDLSVYWYQQSLDQGLQFLIQYYNGEERAKGNILERFSAQQFPDLHSELNLSSLELGDSALYFCASSVGLVPHNEQFFGPGTRLTVL.

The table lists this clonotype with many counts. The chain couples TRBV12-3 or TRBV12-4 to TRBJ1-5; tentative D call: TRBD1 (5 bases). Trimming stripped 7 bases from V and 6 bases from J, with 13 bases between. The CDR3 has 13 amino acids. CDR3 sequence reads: CASTTGWGQPQHF. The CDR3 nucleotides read TGTGCCAGCACCACAGGTTGGGGTCAGCCCCAGCATTTT.

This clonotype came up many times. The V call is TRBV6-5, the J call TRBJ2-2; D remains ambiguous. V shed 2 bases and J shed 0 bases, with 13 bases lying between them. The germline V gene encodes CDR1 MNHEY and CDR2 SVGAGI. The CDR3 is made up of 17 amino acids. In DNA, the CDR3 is TGTGCCAGCAGTTACCCTCGCCCGGCAGCGAACACCGGGGAGCTGTTTTTT. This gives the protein CASSYPRPAANTGELFF.

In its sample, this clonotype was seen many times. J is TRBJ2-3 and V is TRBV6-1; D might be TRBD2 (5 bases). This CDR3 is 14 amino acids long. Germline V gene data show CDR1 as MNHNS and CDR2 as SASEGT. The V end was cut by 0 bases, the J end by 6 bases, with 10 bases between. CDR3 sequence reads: CASSEAGMFDTQYF. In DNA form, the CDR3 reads TGTGCCAGCAGTGAAGCCGGGATGTTTGATACGCAGTATTTT.

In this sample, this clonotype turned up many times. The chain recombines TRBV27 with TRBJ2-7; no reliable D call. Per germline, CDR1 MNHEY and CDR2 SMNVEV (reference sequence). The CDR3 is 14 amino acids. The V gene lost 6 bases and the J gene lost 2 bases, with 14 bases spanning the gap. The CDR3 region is CASSRETAPYEQYF. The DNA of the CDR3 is TGTGCCAGCAGCCGAGAGACGGCCCCCTACGAGCAGTACTTC.

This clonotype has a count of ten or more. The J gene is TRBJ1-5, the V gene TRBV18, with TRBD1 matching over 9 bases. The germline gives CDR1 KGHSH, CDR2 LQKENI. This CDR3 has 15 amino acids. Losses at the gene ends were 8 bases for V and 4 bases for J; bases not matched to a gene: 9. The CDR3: CASSPGQGLNQPQHF. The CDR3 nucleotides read TGTGCCAGCAGTCCGGGACAGGGCTTAAATCAGCCCCAGCATTTT.

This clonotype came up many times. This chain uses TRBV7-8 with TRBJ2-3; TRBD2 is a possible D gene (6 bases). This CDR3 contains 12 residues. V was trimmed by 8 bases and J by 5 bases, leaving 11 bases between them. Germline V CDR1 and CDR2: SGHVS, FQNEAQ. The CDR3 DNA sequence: TGTGCCAGCCGCGGAGCGGGAGATACGCAGTATTTT. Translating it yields CASRGAGDTQYF.

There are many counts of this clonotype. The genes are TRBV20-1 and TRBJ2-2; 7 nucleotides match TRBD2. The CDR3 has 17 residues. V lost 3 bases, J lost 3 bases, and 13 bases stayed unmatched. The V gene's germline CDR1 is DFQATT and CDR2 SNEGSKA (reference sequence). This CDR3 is CSARVTRAAGYTGELFF. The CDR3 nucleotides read TGCAGTGCTAGGGTCACACGGGCAGCGGGATACACCGGGGAGCTGTTTTTT.